This T cell receptor beta chain was observed in a study of blood T cell repertoires in COVID-19. This clone has a handful of counts. This CDR3 has 14 residues. Between the trimmed V and J ends, which lost 4 bases and 0 bases, there was a span of 9 bases. Germline V lookup: CDR1 MGHRA, CDR2 YSYEKL. Method: immunoSEQ multiplex PCR; TCRdb's copy keeps in-frame clones and lacks some. This repertoire shows about 170,000 clones, over 75% found once; its top ten account for around 0.77%. The receptor comes from a woman aged 18-29 years who had recovered from COVID-19. The sample was PBMCs or T cells enriched from blood (not recorded which). The chain is built from TRBV4-1 and TRBJ2-5; no firm D call. The CDR3 DNA reads TGCGCCAGCAGCCCAACAGCTAACCAAGAGACCCAGTACTTC. This gives the protein CASSPTANQETQYF.